This is a list of T cell receptor beta chains from one sample in a study of T cell repertoires in cytomegalovirus infection. TCRdb ran MiXCR on the reads and lists one entry per CDR3 protein. The table shows 150,000 to 200,000 distinct CDR3 sequences, with 28% occurring only once. Sequencing input: PBMCs. Receptors were obtained from a human donor in good health (CMV status not recorded). Some clones in this sample may be carry-over from other donors' samples. Both conserved end residues are part of each CDR3. D genes are given only for firm matches. A row's size may be missing; if present it is once, few, many or a size class.

>TRBV5-6|-|TRBJ1-5|-
TGTGCCAGCAGCTCAGGACCCAGCAATCAGCCCCAGCATTTT
CASSSGPSNQPQHF
>TRBV7-8|many|TRBJ2-7|TRBD2
TGTGCCAGCAGCTTGTCCGGGACTAGCGGATCCTACGAGCAGTACTTC
CASSLSGTSGSYEQYF
>TRBV6-6|few|TRBJ1-1|-
TGTGCCAGCAGCCACCCAGCTTTCTTT
CASSHPAFF
>TRBV7-9|few|TRBJ2-7|-
TGTGCCAGCAGCTTCCCGGGAATCCCCTACGAGCAGTACTTC
CASSFPGIPYEQYF
>TRBV6-5|once|TRBJ2-7|-
TGTGCCAGCACTACATCGGGGCAGGGCGGCGAGCAGTACTTC
CASTTSGQGGEQYF
>TRBV29-1|few|TRBJ1-1|TRBD1
TGCAGCGTTGGACGGACAGGGGACACTGAAGCTTTCTTT
CSVGRTGDTEAFF
>TRBV29-1|-|TRBJ1-1|-
TGCAGCGTCTCAGGGGCGAACACTGAAGCTTTCTTT
CSVSGANTEAFF
>TRBV4-1|many|TRBJ1-2|-
TGCGCCAGCAGCCAAGATTTACAAGATGGCTACACCTTC
CASSQDLQDGYTF
>TRBV6-1|-|TRBJ2-3|TRBD1
TGTGCCAGCACCTCACCTCACAGGGGACACACAGATACGCAGTATTTT
CASTSPHRGHTDTQYF
>TRBV11-2|few|TRBJ2-3|-
TGTGCCAGCAGTACGGCGCAGACGGCTGATACGCAGTATTTT
CASSTAQTADTQYF
>TRBV12-3/TRBV12-4|few|TRBJ1-3|-
TGTGCCAGCAGTTTGGGGGACTTCTCTGGAAACACCATATATTTT
CASSLGDFSGNTIYF
>TRBV12-3/TRBV12-4|-|TRBJ1-5|-
TGTGCCAGCAGCTCAAACAGGGACTCGGGTCAGCCCCAGCATTTT
CASSSNRDSGQPQHF
>TRBV7-2|-|TRBJ2-2|TRBD1
TGTGCCAGCAGCTTAGTGGGACAGGGGGCCGACACCGGGGAGCTGTTTTTT
CASSLVGQGADTGELFF
>TRBV19|few|TRBJ1-4|-
TGTGCCAGTGTTGGGGGGCGGAATGAGGAAAAACTGTTTTTT
CASVGGRNEEKLFF
>TRBV28|-|TRBJ1-4|-
TGTGCCCTCAGTTCCGTCTTCGAAGGAGTGTATGAAAAACTGTTTTTT
CALSSVFEGVYEKLFF